The T cell receptor beta chain described here comes from a study of radiation and T cells in renal cell carcinoma. General observations from the study: From baseline, blood top tumor clonotypes peaked at 2 weeks post-radiation.

Comment on this clone: Its specificity is not known.

Assay used: immunoSEQ multiplex PCR; TCRdb lists only in-frame clones, some missing. Seen here are around 120,000 clones, about 81% observed once, and the top ten hold 1.9%. Time point given: blood 2 weeks post-SBRT. Treatment indicated: 15 Gy SBRT to primary tumor, nephrectomy 4 weeks later. Radiation-treated patients gave blood at baseline, week 2 and week 4. The receptor comes from a woman aged 60-75 years with renal cell carcinoma. Sequenced here: blood, sampled from a patient whose treatment included radiotherapy and nephrectomy.

CDR3 loop: CSAWGNTEAFF. DNA for the CDR3: TGCAGTGCTTGGGGGAACACTGAAGCTTTCTTT. This chain joins TRBV20-1 and TRBJ1-1, with D unclear. Trimming removed 5 bases at V and 1 base at J, with 5 bases between. CDR1 is DFQATT, CDR2 SNEGSKA, per germline (reference sequence). The CDR3 is 11 residues long.